The present entry profiles one TCR beta chain with its context. The data were produced by immunoSEQ multiplex PCR, yet TCRdb's version contains in-frame clones alone and is incomplete. The sample records hundreds of thousands of clones, approximately 79% being singletons. All donors were healthy HIV-negative adults lacking recent acute infections or vaccinations. The sample originates from a study of shared clonotypes between healthy human individuals. The sample was memory CD4+ T cells sorted from blood. Subset indicated: CD45RA-negative fraction. The clonotype was recovered from a woman in her twenties or thirties in good health.

CDR3 DNA sequence: TGTGCCAGCACCGGGGACAGGGTAAAGAACACTGAAGCTTTCTTT. The encoded protein is CASTGDRVKNTEAFF. The rearrangement links TRBV28 to TRBJ1-1; TRBD1 matches 9 bases. CDR1 and CDR2 from the germline V gene are MDHEN and SYDVKM. V dropped 7 bases and J dropped 1; count of bases not matched to a gene: 7. The CDR3 extends over 15 amino acids.